This T cell receptor beta chain was obtained from a study of T-cell memory formation after mild COVID-19. TCRdb reprocessed the 5' RACE reads with MiXCR, giving one entry per CDR3 protein. The sample records hundreds of thousands of distinct CDR3 sequences, approximately 19% being singletons. This clonotype has only a few counts. This TCR came from an adult woman who had mild COVID-19 (a few samples of this study predate the infection). Cell type and time point are not known. The sample comprised PBMCs or a T cell subset sorted from them (not recorded which).

The CDR3 DNA is TGTGCCAGCAGTGAATGGGCCCCGGAGGATTTTGGCACAGATACGCAGTATTTT. Protein product: CASSEWAPEDFGTDTQYF. The chain uses TRBV25-1 and TRBJ2-3, with D possibly matching TRBD2 (5 bases). The CDR3 totals 18 residues. V was trimmed by 1 base and J by 1 base, leaving 18 bases between them. CDR1 is MGHDK and CDR2 is SYGVNS in the germline V gene.